This T cell receptor (beta chain) is drawn from a study of regulatory T cells in long-lasting Graves disease. Study-wide results and limits: Those with persistent Graves' had less TCR diversity than newly diagnosed patients.

This clonotype was recorded many times. The antigen remains unidentified. V dropped 8 bases and J dropped 4; count of bases not matched to a gene: 14. The CDR3 loop spans 16 amino acids. Libraries of TCR beta came from iRepertoire HTBI primers plus Arm-PCR of CDR3 regions. Each CDR3 protein is one row after TCRdb ran MiXCR on the multiplex PCR reads. The sample has under 300,000 distinct CDR3 sequences, 15% to 20% seen once. The time point here: newly diagnosed GD, antithyroid drugs for less than 3 months. The TCR library used RNA extracted from PBMCs. It was American Thyroid Association guidelines that determined Graves' disease diagnosis. These data were also reused for a study on T cells in Graves' hyperthyroidism and ophthalmopathy. That report adds: The definition of stable Graves' hyperthyroidism was no ophthalmopathy progression within 18 months.

The sequences come from peripheral blood mononuclear cells (PBMCs), collected at new diagnosis, from a patient treated with antithyroid drugs. The clonotype was recovered from a woman aged 25 to 39 with Graves disease. The rearrangement links TRBV12-3 or TRBV12-4 to TRBJ2-5; 9 nucleotides agree with TRBD2. CDR3 in amino acids: CASGNPGLARRETQYF. DNA of the CDR3: TGTGCCAGCGGCAACCCGGGACTAGCTAGACGAGAGACCCAGTACTTC.